These 12 T cell receptor beta chains came from one sample sequenced in a study of Ad26.COV2.S vaccination and SARS-CoV-2 variants. Described treatment: some 19 received Ad26.COV2.S at low or high dose, single or two shots; roughly five received placebo; per-sample allocation not given. Repertoires come from day 63 after the first vaccine or placebo injection. Generated by immunoSEQ multiplex PCR, the TCRdb table keeps only in-frame clones and is missing some. The repertoire holds around 250,000 clones, with approximately 88% as singletons. Sequencing was performed on peripheral blood, taken in a trial of Ad26.COV2.S vaccine versus placebo. The source is a person aged 18-60 years who received the Ad26.COV2.S COVID-19 vaccine or a placebo.

This rearrangement joins TRBV12-3 or TRBV12-4 to TRBJ2-7; TRBD1 might be the D (5 bases). The CDR3 is 12 amino acids. Trimming pared 8 bases from V and 0 bases from J, leaving 8 bases between. Here the CDR3 DNA reads TGTGCCAGCGGGGCTGACTCCTACGAGCAGTACGTC. Protein sequence: CASGADSYEQYV.

The rearrangement joins TRBV7-2 to TRBJ1-6; D is perhaps TRBD1 (5 bases). Germline-derived CDR1 and CDR2 are SGHTA and FQGNSA. The CDR3 contains 15 residues. The ends were cut back, 7 bases at V and 8 bases at J, with 18 bases in the middle. This CDR3 is CASTSSGGGYSPLHF. The CDR3 DNA sequence: TGTGCCAGCACCTCCTCCGGCGGGGGGTATTCACCCCTCCACTTT. Drawing the rest from reference TRBV7-2 and TRBJ1-6, the complete variable domain is GAGVSQSPSNKVTEKGKDVELRCDPISGHTALYWYRQSLGQGLEFLIYFQGNSAPDKSGLPSDRFSAERTGGSVSTLTIQRTQQEDSAVYLCASTSSGGGYSPLHFGNGTRLTVT.

The chain employs TRBV5-6 and TRBJ2-7; D gene unclear. From germline, CDR1 is SGHDT and CDR2 YYEEEE. This CDR3 region has 12 residues. V was trimmed by 0 bases and J by 0 bases, leaving 1 base between them. The CDR3 DNA is TGTGCCAGCAGCTTGGCCTCCTACGAGCAGTACTTC. The encoded protein is CASSLASYEQYF.

The rearrangement links TRBV6-5 to TRBJ2-7; D possibly corresponds to TRBD1 (6 bases). From germline, CDR1 is MNHEY and CDR2 SVGAGI. Trimming removed 7 bases at V and 4 bases at J, with 23 bases between. This CDR3 contains 16 residues. CDR3 amino acids: CASTYGGADRGYEQYF. Written as DNA, the CDR3 is TGTGCCAGCACTTATGGAGGAGCGGACAGAGGGTACGAGCAGTACTTC.

This chain uses TRBV19 with TRBJ1-1; D gene unclear. The CDR3 has 14 amino acids. V lost 0 bases and J 1 base, leaving 6 bases between the germline ends. Germline values: CDR1 LNHDA, CDR2 SQIVND (reference sequence). CDR3 amino acids: CASSIDGSNTEAFF. DNA for the CDR3: TGTGCCAGTAGTATAGATGGGTCGAACACTGAAGCTTTCTTT.

V is TRBV6-6 and J is TRBJ2-2; D is possibly TRBD1 (7 bases). The V end lost 5 bases, the J end lost 1 base, and 11 bases lay between the germline ends. Germline CDR1 and CDR2: MNHNY and SVGAGI (reference sequence). CDR3 length equals 15 residues. The CDR3 here is CASSAGQLNTGELFF. The DNA of the CDR3 is TGTGCCAGCAGTGCGGGACAGCTGAACACCGGGGAGCTGTTTTTT.

This clone occurred once. The chain links TRBV4-1 to TRBJ2-7, with 10 positions matching TRBD1. The V gene's germline CDR1 is MGHRA and CDR2 YSYEKL. This CDR3 has 14 residues. Trimming at V came to 5 bases and at J to 4 bases, leaving 5 bases not matched to a gene. CDR3 nucleotide sequence: TGCGCCAGCAGCTACCCGGGACAGGGGTACGAGCAGTACTTC. It codes for CASSYPGQGYEQYF.

The J gene is TRBJ2-2, the V gene TRBV5-1; maybe TRBD2 (5 bases). This CDR3 has 16 residues. The germline V gene encodes CDR1 SGHRS and CDR2 YFSETQ. V was cut by 0 bases and J by 1 base, with 10 bases left in between. Here the CDR3 DNA reads TGCGCCAGCAGCTTGGATCCGGGAAAGAACACCGGGGAGCTGTTTTTT. Protein product: CASSLDPGKNTGELFF.

This rearrangement joins TRBV11-3 to TRBJ2-7, with D possibly called TRBD1 or TRBD2 (6 bases each). Germline-derived CDR1 and CDR2 are SGHNT and YENEEA. V was clipped by 1 base and J by 3 bases, with 10 bases between them. The CDR3 is 14 residues long. CDR3 bases: TGTGCCAGCAGCTTAGCGGGGGCCTACTACGAGCAGTACTTC. It codes for CASSLAGAYYEQYF. The variable domain in full, completed from reference TRBV11-3 and TRBJ2-7, reads EAGVVQSPRYKIIEKKQPVAFWCNPISGHNTLYWYLQNLGQGPELLIRYENEEAVDDSQLPKDRFSAERLKGVDSTLKIQPAELGDSAVYLCASSLAGAYYEQYFGPGTRLTVT.

The chain uses TRBV9 and TRBJ1-1; 9 nucleotides align to TRBD1. Germline lookup yields CDR1 SGDLS and CDR2 YYNGEE. The CDR3 has 16 amino acids. DNA for the CDR3: TGTGGGGAATCGAACAGGGGGCGGGTGAGGAACACTGAAGCTTTCTTT. It codes for CGESNRGRVRNTEAFF.

This chain links TRBV6-5 with TRBJ1-3; a weak D match, TRBD1 (5 bases). Trimming removed 8 bases from V and 6 bases from J, with 17 bases in between. Germline V lookup: CDR1 MNHEY, CDR2 SVGAGI. This CDR3 comprises 14 residues. The CDR3 loop is CASGREGDANTIYF. The CDR3 bases are TGTGCCAGCGGACGGGAAGGGGACGCAAACACCATATATTTT.

V and J are TRBV5-1 and TRBJ2-5; 8 bases map to TRBD1. V lost 7 bases to trimming and J lost 2 bases; unmatched junction nucleotides: 13. CDR3 length: 16 residues. CDR1 and CDR2 (germline): SGHRS, YFSETQ. The chain's CDR3 is CASRGQGPVVQETQYF. In nucleotides, the CDR3 is TGCGCCAGCCGCGGACAGGGTCCAGTGGTACAAGAGACCCAGTACTTC. The whole variable domain, filled in from reference TRBV5-1 and TRBJ2-5, reads KAGVTQTPRYLIKTRGQQVTLSCSPISGHRSVSWYQQTPGQGLQFLFEYFSETQRNKGNFPGRFSGRQFSNSRSEMNVSTLELGDSALYLCASRGQGPVVQETQYFGPGTRLLVL.